This T cell receptor (beta chain) is from a study of Graves' ophthalmopathy and Graves' hyperthyroidism. Scientists amplified the TCR beta CDR3 regions from RNA transcripts. Second-round multiplex PCR came after a first-round RT-PCR that employed HTBI primers. MiXCR was run by TCRdb on the multiplex PCR reads, yielding one entry per CDR3 protein. The table shows around 1,000,000 distinct CDR3 sequences, with about 38% occurring only once. Germline V gene lookup returns CDR1 SGHTA and CDR2 FQGNSA. The CDR3 spans 13 residues. Trimming took 5 bases from V and 6 from J; bases not matched to a gene: 7. Sequences were obtained from peripheral blood or thyroid tissue (not recorded which). The chain joins TRBV7-2 to TRBJ2-7; 7 positions match TRBD2. The sequence came from an adult man with Graves' hyperthyroidism. CDR3: CASSRTAGAEQYF. In DNA, the CDR3 is TGTGCCAGCAGCCGGACGGCGGGAGCCGAGCAGTACTTC.